A single sample gave rise to the 24 T cell receptor beta chains below, sequenced in a study of identical twins. TCRdb analysed the 5' RACE reads with MiXCR anew, one entry per CDR3 protein. The data hold some 500,000 distinct CDR3 sequences, with 20% to 25% observed a single time. This same sample was also part of a study on T cells expressing NK-cell markers.

Material: CD4+ T cells sorted from blood. The receptors were sampled from a woman between 18 and 29 years old in good health.

This clonotype was seen only a few times. The J gene is TRBJ1-1, the V gene TRBV20-1; 12 bases are shared with TRBD1. Trimming cost V 5 bases and J 5 bases; bases outside gene matches: 9. The CDR3 covers 15 residues. Germline CDR1 DFQATT, CDR2 SNEGSKA (reference sequence). In DNA form, the CDR3 reads TGCAGTGCTCCCCGACCGGGACAGGGGGCTACTGAAGCTTTCTTT. This codes for CSAPRPGQGATEAFF.

The chain uses TRBV4-3 and TRBJ2-1; maybe TRBD2 (6 bases). Germline-derived CDR1 and CDR2 are LGHNA and YSLEER. V shed 5 bases and J shed 6 bases, with 11 bases lying between them. CDR3 size: 13 residues. DNA of the CDR3: TGCGCCAGCAGCACCGGGACTCCCAATGAGCAGTTCTTC. It translates to CASSTGTPNEQFF.

This clonotype was seen more than once but under ten times. This chain links TRBV5-1 with TRBJ2-7; 9 bases match TRBD1. The length of the CDR3 is 13 residues. Germline loops: CDR1 SGHRS, CDR2 YFSETQ. Trimming at V came to 7 bases and at J to 6 bases, leaving 8 bases not matched to a gene. CDR3 DNA sequence: TGCGCCAGCGCGGGACAGGGAGAGGGCGAGCAGTACTTC. Protein: CASAGQGEGEQYF.

This clonotype was recorded at least ten times. The chain has TRBV12-3 or TRBV12-4 and TRBJ2-7; D is ambiguous. This CDR3 comprises 13 residues. Trimming stripped 2 bases from V and 7 bases from J, with 12 bases between. CDR3 nucleotides: TGTGCCAGCAGTTTAACTTTTGGCAGGGAGCAGTACTTC. The encoded protein is CASSLTFGREQYF.

This chain links TRBV27 with TRBJ2-7; 7 bases fit TRBD1. J was trimmed by 3 bases and V by 1 base; bases with no gene match: 9. The CDR3 contains 16 residues. Germline values: CDR1 MNHEY, CDR2 SMNVEV (reference sequence). CDR3 sequence: CASSLYTGNRGYEQYF. CDR3 in DNA: TGTGCCAGCAGTTTATACACCGGGAACAGGGGCTACGAGCAGTACTTC.

This sequence joins TRBV6-2 or TRBV6-3 and TRBJ1-1, with no clear D. Trimming took 6 bases from V and 1 from J, leaving 12 bases between them. This CDR3 has 14 amino acids. Germline CDR1 and CDR2: MNHEY and SVGEGT. CDR3 region: CASRPGVSNTEAFF. The CDR3 DNA sequence: TGTGCCAGCAGACCCGGGGTGTCGAACACTGAAGCTTTCTTT.

This clonotype was recorded a few times. V is TRBV5-5 and J is TRBJ1-5, with a tentative D call TRBD1 (5 bases). Germline values: CDR1 SGHKS, CDR2 YYEKEE (reference sequence). The germline V and J ends were trimmed by 2 bases and 6 bases, with 12 bases remaining between them. This CDR3 is 14 amino acids long. In nucleotides, the CDR3 is TGTGCCAGCAGCTTAGGAGGGGATCGTCAGCCCCAGCATTTT. This codes for CASSLGGDRQPQHF. Combining the CDR3 with reference TRBV5-5 and TRBJ1-5 gives the whole variable domain DAGVTQSPTHLIKTRGQQVTLRCSPISGHKSVSWYQQVLGQGPQFIFQYYEKEERGRGNFPDRFSARQFPNYSSELNVNALLLGDSALYLCASSLGGDRQPQHFGDGTRLSIL.

This clonotype was counted a single time. The rearrangement links TRBV27 to TRBJ2-5; D is possibly TRBD2 (6 bases). CDR1 is MNHEY, CDR2 SMNVEV, per germline (reference sequence). CDR3 size: 16 residues. V lost 0 bases, J lost 5 bases, and 16 bases lay in between. CDR3 amino acids: CASSLSRASRGETQYF. The CDR3 bases are TGTGCCAGCAGTTTATCGAGAGCTAGCCGGGGGGAGACCCAGTACTTC.

This clonotype was observed a handful of times. The genes are TRBV5-1 and TRBJ1-1; 7 nucleotides line up with TRBD1. The CDR3 runs to 11 residues. The V gene end was trimmed by 7 bases and the J gene end by 6 bases; junction bases not matched to a gene: 3. Germline V CDR1 and CDR2: SGHRS, YFSETQ. The CDR3 here is CASQGQAEAFF. CDR3 DNA sequence: TGCGCCAGCCAAGGACAGGCTGAAGCTTTCTTT.

The chain uses TRBV15 and TRBJ2-2; D not resolved. Germline-derived CDR1 and CDR2 are LNHNV and YYDKDF (reference sequence). With 0 bases removed from V and 6 bases from J, the gap between germline ends came to 5 bases. This CDR3 comprises 13 residues. The CDR3 protein is CATSREESGELFF. The CDR3 coding sequence is TGTGCCACCAGCAGAGAGGAATCCGGGGAGCTGTTTTTT.

The CDR3 loop reads CSARPTGLGANVLTF. The CDR3 DNA reads as TGCAGTGCTAGACCGACAGGGCTGGGGGCCAACGTCCTGACTTTC. This chain links TRBV20-1 with TRBJ2-6, with 7 bases aligning to TRBD1. After removal of 2 bases from V and 4 bases from J, the junction contained 5 bases not matched to a gene. Germline values: CDR1 DFQATT, CDR2 SNEGSKA (reference sequence). The CDR3 contains 15 residues.

A remark on this clonotype: A read error may explain this, as a much larger clone is one base away. The chain joins TRBV5-1 to TRBJ2-5, with D hard to call. CDR1 is SGHRS, CDR2 YFSETQ, per germline. Trimming removed 2 bases from V and 4 bases from J, with 6 bases in between. The CDR3 spans 12 residues. CDR3 sequence: CASSFEAETQYF. CDR3 sequence (DNA): TGCGCCAGCAGCTTTGAGGCAGAGACCCAGTACTTC.

The chain has TRBV19 and TRBJ1-4; D call uncertain. V lost 6 bases and J lost 8, with 10 bases in between. Germline lookup yields CDR1 LNHDA and CDR2 SQIVND (reference sequence). The CDR3 length is 12 residues. The CDR3 region has the DNA TGTGCCAGTAGGGGGTTTCGAGAAAAACTGTTTTTT. Residues: CASRGFREKLFF. The full variable domain, with the rest looked up from reference TRBV19 and TRBJ1-4, is DGGITQSPKYLFRKEGQNVTLSCEQNLNHDAMYWYRQDPGQGLRLIYYSQIVNDFQKGDIAEGYSVSREKKESFPLTVTSAQKNPTAFYLCASRGFREKLFFGSGTQLSVL.

This clonotype came up a few times. The chain links TRBV7-2 to TRBJ2-7; D unclear. Germline V gene lookup returns CDR1 SGHTA and CDR2 FQGNSA. Between the trimmed V and J ends, which lost 0 bases and 3 bases, there was a span of 6 bases. The CDR3 totals 13 residues. The CDR3 sequence is CASSLANLYEQYF. As DNA, the CDR3 is TGTGCCAGCAGCTTAGCCAATCTCTACGAGCAGTACTTC.

This clonotype was detected only a few times. This chain uses TRBV6-1 with TRBJ2-7; the D is unclear. This CDR3 is built from 13 residues. Germline CDR1 reads MNHNS; CDR2 reads SASEGT. V lost 7 bases and J lost 3, with 13 bases in between. CDR3 in amino acids: CASTTSDRYEQYF. The CDR3 DNA is TGTGCCAGCACCACGTCGGACCGCTACGAGCAGTACTTC.

This clonotype was counted between two and nine times. The gene calls are TRBV20-1 and TRBJ2-1; D remains ambiguous. Germline V gene sequence: CDR1 DFQATT, CDR2 SNEGSKA (reference sequence). This CDR3 spans 13 amino acids. V was pared by 6 bases and J by 0 bases, with 9 bases between. The DNA for the CDR3 is TGCAGTGCCTCCCTGGGCTCCTACAATGAGCAGTTCTTC. The encoded protein is CSASLGSYNEQFF.

Comments on this clonotype: Germline is not matched at one junction end, which may reflect a read error. The chain couples TRBV12-3 or TRBV12-4 to TRBJ1-2; D possibly corresponds to TRBD1 (5 bases). This CDR3 comprises 14 residues. CDR3 residues: CASSLSARGEGRDF. The CDR3 region has the DNA TGTGCCAGCAGTTTATCCGCTCGCGGGGAGGGACGGGACTTC.

This clonotype showed up just a few times. V usage is TRBV10-1 and J usage is TRBJ2-1; 9 bases align to TRBD2. This CDR3 is 14 amino acids long. Germline loops: CDR1 WNHNN, CDR2 SYGVQD (reference sequence). V shed 8 bases and J 12 bases; nucleotides not matched to a gene: 14. The CDR3, as DNA: TGCGCCAGCCGAGAGGTTCTAGCGGGAAACGGGCAGTTCTTC. The encoded protein is CASREVLAGNGQFF.

The rearrangement uses TRBV20-1 and TRBJ1-2, with TRBD1 matching over 11 bases. The CDR3 consists of 15 residues. Germline CDR1 DFQATT, CDR2 SNEGSKA (reference sequence). The V and J ends lost 1 base and 8 bases, in that order; junction bases with no gene match: 9. CDR3 sequence (DNA): TGCAGTGCTAGAGTCGGGACAGGGGGATGGAGGGGCTACACCTTC. It translates to CSARVGTGGWRGYTF.

This clonotype turned up a few times. V is TRBV5-5 and J is TRBJ1-1; no reliable D call. This CDR3 is built from 14 residues. Deletions cut 0 bases from V and 10 bases from J, with 16 bases between. Germline CDR1 SGHKS, CDR2 YYEKEE (reference sequence). CDR3 DNA: TGTGCCAGCAGCTTGGGGGCCCCGATGGAAGTAGCTTTCTTT. This encodes CASSLGAPMEVAFF.

This clonotype has a handful of counts. This sequence joins TRBV30 and TRBJ2-3, with TRBD2 matching 7 bases. Germline CDR1 GTSNPN, CDR2 SVGIG (reference sequence). V lost 4 bases and J lost 6; bases outside the gene matches: 1. The CDR3 contains 11 residues. CDR3 DNA: TGTGCCTGGACGCGGGGGGATACGCAGTATTTT. It translates to CAWTRGDTQYF.

This clonotype turned up a few times. The rearrangement links TRBV6-2 or TRBV6-3 to TRBJ1-1; a possible D gene is TRBD1 (5 bases). Germline values: CDR1 MNHEY, CDR2 SVGEGT. The V end was cut by 6 bases, the J end by 8 bases, with 13 bases between. The CDR3 runs 12 residues. CDR3 loop: CASSVIQEEAFF. CDR3 coding DNA: TGTGCCAGCAGCGTTATACAGGAGGAAGCTTTCTTT.

J is TRBJ2-3 and V is TRBV6-5; 7 bases are shared with TRBD1. With V trimmed by 4 bases and J by 9 bases, 7 bases remained unmatched. CDR1 is MNHEY, CDR2 SVGAGI, per germline. This CDR3 is built from 13 residues. The CDR3 loop is CASSSTGSGTQYF. As DNA, the CDR3 is TGTGCCAGCAGTTCGACAGGGTCTGGGACGCAGTATTTT.

This clonotype has just a few counts. The chain links TRBV12-3 or TRBV12-4 to TRBJ2-2, with D maybe TRBD1 (6 bases). V lost 10 bases and J lost 5, with 14 bases in between. There are 13 residues in the CDR3. This CDR3 is CATKEQGTGELFF. The CDR3 DNA reads TGTGCCACCAAAGAACAGGGAACCGGGGAGCTGTTTTTT.